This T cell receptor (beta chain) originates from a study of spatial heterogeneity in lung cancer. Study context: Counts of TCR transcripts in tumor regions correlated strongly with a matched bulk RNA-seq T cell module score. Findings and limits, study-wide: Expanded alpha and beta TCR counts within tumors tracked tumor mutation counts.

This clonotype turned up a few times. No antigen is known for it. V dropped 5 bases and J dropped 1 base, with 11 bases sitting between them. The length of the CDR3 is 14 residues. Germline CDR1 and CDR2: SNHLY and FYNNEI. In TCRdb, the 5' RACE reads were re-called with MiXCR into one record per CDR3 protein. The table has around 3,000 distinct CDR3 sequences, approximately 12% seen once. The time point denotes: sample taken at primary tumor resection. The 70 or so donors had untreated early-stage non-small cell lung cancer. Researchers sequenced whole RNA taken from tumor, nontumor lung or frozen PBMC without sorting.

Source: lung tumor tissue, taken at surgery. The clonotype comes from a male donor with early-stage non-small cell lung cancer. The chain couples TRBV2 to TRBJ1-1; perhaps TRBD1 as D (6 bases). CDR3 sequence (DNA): TGTGCCAGCAGTTTCAGGGGTGAGAACACTGAAGCTTTCTTT. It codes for CASSFRGENTEAFF.